This T cell receptor (beta chain) was obtained from a study of T cells in localized non-small cell lung cancer. Repertoires were generated with immunoSEQ multiplex PCR, while TCRdb's copy carries only in-frame clones and drops some. This table has around 130,000 clones, roughly 90% appearing once. This CDR3 is built from 14 residues. V lost 9 bases, J lost 6 bases, and 10 bases stayed unmatched. CDR1 is LNHDA, CDR2 SQIVND, per germline (reference sequence). The source was peripheral blood, collected before any cancer treatment. This TCR was sampled from a female donor aged 60 or older with stage I lung adenocarcinoma. This sequence joins TRBV19 and TRBJ2-2, with TRBD1 matching over 7 bases. The CDR3 protein is CASSTGKGAGELFF. The CDR3 DNA is TGTGCCAGCTCGACAGGGAAGGGCGCCGGGGAGCTGTTTTTT.